This T cell receptor beta chain originates from a study of T-cell reconstitution after alpha-beta-depleted transplantation in children. Whole-study results and caveats: A year post-transplant, T-cell counts and diversity derived mostly from newly produced T cells.

The authors prepared the TCRbeta library with unique molecular identifiers. From the PCR reads, TCRdb called clonotypes with MiXCR, one entry per CDR3 protein. Of fewer than 750,000 distinct CDR3 sequences listed, over 20% were seen once; the top ten hold 30% to 45%. This clonotype was found many times. What it binds is not known. This CDR3 region has 15 residues. Per germline, CDR1 SSHAT and CDR2 FNYEAQ (reference sequence). V shed 1 base and J shed 2 bases, with 6 bases lying between them. V and J are TRBV7-7 and TRBJ2-6, with TRBD2 as a possible D gene (6 bases). The receptor was derived from a boy less than two years old with Wiskott-Aldrich syndrome, due to receive a stem cell transplant. The sequencing here drew on PBMCs, taken before TCRalphabeta/CD19-depleted stem cell transplant. The CDR3 is CASSLERAGANVLTF. The DNA for the CDR3 is TGTGCCAGCAGCTTAGAGCGGGCTGGGGCCAACGTCCTGACTTTC.